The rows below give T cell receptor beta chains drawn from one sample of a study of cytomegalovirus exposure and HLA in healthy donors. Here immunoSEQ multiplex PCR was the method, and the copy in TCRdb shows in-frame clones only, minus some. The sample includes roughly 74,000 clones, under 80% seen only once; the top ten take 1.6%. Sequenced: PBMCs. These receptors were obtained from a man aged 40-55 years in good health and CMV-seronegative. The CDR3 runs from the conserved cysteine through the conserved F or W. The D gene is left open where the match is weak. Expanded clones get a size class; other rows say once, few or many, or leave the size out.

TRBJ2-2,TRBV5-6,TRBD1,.,CASSLVGTVTGELFF,TGTGCCAGCAGCTTGGTTGGGACAGTCACCGGGGAGCTGTTTTTT
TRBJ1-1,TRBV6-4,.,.,CASRWAYEAFF,TGTGCCAGCAGGTGGGCGTATGAAGCTTTCTTT
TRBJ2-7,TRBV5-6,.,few,CASSSTTVYEQYF,TGTGCCAGCAGCTCCACAACCGTCTACGAGCAGTACTTC
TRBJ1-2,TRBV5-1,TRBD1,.,CASSLGTGGLGYGYTF,TGCGCCAGCAGCCTGGGGACAGGGGGCCTAGGGTATGGCTACACCTTC
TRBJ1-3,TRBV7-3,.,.,CASSLSAGGSGNTIYF,TGTGCCAGCAGCTTAAGTGCCGGGGGGTCTGGAAACACCATATATTTT
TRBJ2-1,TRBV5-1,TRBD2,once,CASRVSGLDEQFF,TGCGCCAGCAGGGTTAGCGGGCTAGATGAGCAGTTCTTC
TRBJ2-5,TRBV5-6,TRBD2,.,CASSLAKFSGRVKTQYF,TGTGCCAGCAGCTTGGCCAAGTTTTCGGGGAGGGTAAAGACCCAGTACTTC
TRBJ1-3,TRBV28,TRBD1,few,CASSLGQGGNTIYF,TGTGCCAGCAGTTTAGGACAGGGAGGAAACACCATATATTTT
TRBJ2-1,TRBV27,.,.,CASSLSGSSYNEQFF,TGTGCCAGCAGCTTGAGTGGTAGCTCCTACAATGAGCAGTTCTTC
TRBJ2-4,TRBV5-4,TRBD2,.,CASSLGTSGLAKNIQYF,TGTGCCAGCAGCTTGGGGACTAGCGGTCTAGCCAAAAACATTCAGTACTTC
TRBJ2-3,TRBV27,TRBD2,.,CASSLSGGEREGLAQYF,TGTGCCAGCAGTTTATCCGGGGGGGAGCGGGAGGGCCTGGCGCAGTATTTT
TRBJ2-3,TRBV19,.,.,CASSMRGSGTDTQYF,TGTGCCAGTAGTATGAGGGGGAGTGGCACAGATACGCAGTATTTT
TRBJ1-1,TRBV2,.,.,CASSLRETVNTEAFF,TGTGCCAGCAGTCTCCGGGAGACGGTTAACACTGAAGCTTTCTTT
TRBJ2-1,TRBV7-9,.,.,CASSPVLAPHNEQFF,TGTGCCAGCAGCCCCGTTCTAGCTCCACATAATGAGCAGTTCTTC
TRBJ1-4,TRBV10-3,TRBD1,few,CASATGDPDEKLFF,TGTGCCTCCGCGACAGGGGACCCGGACGAAAAACTGTTTTTT
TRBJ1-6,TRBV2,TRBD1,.,CASSRDRASPSVNSPLHF,TGTGCCAGCAGTCGGGACAGGGCCTCGCCAAGTGTTAATTCACCCCTCCACTTT
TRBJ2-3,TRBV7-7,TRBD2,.,CASSLGGGRDTQYF,TGTGCTAGCAGCTTAGGTGGCGGGAGAGATACGCAGTATTTT
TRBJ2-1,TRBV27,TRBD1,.,CASSSGTGGYNEQFF,TGTGCCAGCAGTTCCGGGACAGGGGGGTACAATGAGCAGTTCTTC
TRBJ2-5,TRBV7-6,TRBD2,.,CASSSASGPWETQYF,TGTGCCAGCAGCTCCGCTAGCGGACCATGGGAGACCCAGTACTTC
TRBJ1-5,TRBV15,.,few,CATSRDLGAGPSNQPQHF,TGTGCCACCAGCAGAGATCTTGGGGCCGGACCTAGCAATCAGCCCCAGCATTTT
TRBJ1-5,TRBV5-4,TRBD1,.,CASSPGTGYQPQHF,TGTGCCAGCAGCCCCGGGACAGGGTATCAGCCCCAGCATTTT
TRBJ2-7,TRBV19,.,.,CASSPDYSYEQYF,TGTGCCAGTAGTCCGGACTACTCCTACGAGCAGTACTTC
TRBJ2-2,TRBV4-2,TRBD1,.,CASSPRQGANTGELFF,TGTGCCAGCAGCCCACGACAGGGGGCGAACACCGGGGAGCTGTTTTTT
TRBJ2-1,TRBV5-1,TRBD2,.,CASSLGLAGEGEQFF,TGCGCCAGCAGCTTGGGACTAGCGGGAGAGGGTGAGCAGTTCTTC
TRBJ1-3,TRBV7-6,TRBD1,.,CASSLLTGGFSGNTIYF,TGTGCCAGCAGCCTTCTGACAGGGGGATTTTCTGGAAACACCATATATTTT
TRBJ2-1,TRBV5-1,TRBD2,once,CASSLGGHWTSGGNEQFF,TGCGCCAGCAGCTTGGGCGGACACTGGACTAGCGGAGGCAATGAGCAGTTCTTC
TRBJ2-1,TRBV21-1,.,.,CASSNWDRVIEQFF,TGTGCCAGCAGCAACTGGGACAGGGTCATCGAGCAGTTCTTC
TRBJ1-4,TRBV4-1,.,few,CASSQAAGANEKLFF,TGCGCCAGCAGCCAGGCGGCGGGAGCTAATGAAAAACTGTTTTTT
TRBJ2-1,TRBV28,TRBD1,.,CASSKWTGTPYNEQFF,TGTGCCAGCAGTAAATGGACAGGGACCCCCTACAATGAGCAGTTCTTC
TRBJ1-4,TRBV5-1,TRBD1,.,CASSFPGTVSPELFF,TGCGCCAGCAGCTTTCCCGGGACAGTTTCCCCAGAACTGTTTTTT
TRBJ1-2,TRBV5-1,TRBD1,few,CASSPGQGRNYGYTF,TGCGCCAGCAGCCCTGGACAGGGGAGGAACTATGGCTACACCTTC
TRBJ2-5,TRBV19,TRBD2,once,CASSQTREVETQYF,TGTGCCAGTAGTCAGACGCGGGAGGTTGAGACCCAGTACTTC
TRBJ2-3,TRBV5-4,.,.,CASRSDRGTDTQYF,TGTGCCAGCAGATCTGACAGAGGCACAGATACGCAGTATTTT
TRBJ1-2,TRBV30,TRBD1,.,CAWSSSGTDYGYTF,TGTGCCTGGAGTAGCTCAGGGACAGACTATGGCTACACCTTC
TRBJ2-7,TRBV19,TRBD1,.,CASSKAGTGGHEQYF,TGTGCCAGTAGTAAGGCGGGGACAGGGGGCCACGAGCAGTACTTC
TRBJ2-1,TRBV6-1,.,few,CASRTDLGLLF,TGTGCCAGCAGAACTGACCTGGGCTTGCTCTTC
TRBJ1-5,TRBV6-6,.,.,CASSPQGLGQPQHF,TGTGCCAGCAGTCCACAGGGATTGGGCCAGCCCCAGCATTTT
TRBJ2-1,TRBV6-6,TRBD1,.,CASRRTGGEVAEQFF,TGTGCCAGCAGGCGAACAGGGGGCGAGGTTGCTGAGCAGTTCTTC
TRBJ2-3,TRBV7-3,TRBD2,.,CASSLRLAGADTQYF,TGTGCCAGCAGCTTAAGACTAGCGGGAGCAGATACGCAGTATTTT
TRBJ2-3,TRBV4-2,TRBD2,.,CASSQALRLAGGSDTQYF,TGTGCCAGCAGCCAAGCGCTTCGACTAGCGGGAGGGTCAGATACGCAGTATTTT
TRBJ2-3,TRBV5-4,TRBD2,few,CASSLVGGRGTDTQYF,TGTGCCAGCAGCTTGGTGGGCGGGAGGGGCACAGATACGCAGTATTTT
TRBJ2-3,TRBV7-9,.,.,CASSLTGSWGTDTQYF,TGTGCCAGCAGCTTAACCGGGAGCTGGGGCACAGATACGCAGTATTTT
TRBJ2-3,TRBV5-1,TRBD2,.,CASSLALAGGSQYF,TGCGCCAGCAGCTTGGCGCTAGCGGGAGGATCGCAGTATTTT
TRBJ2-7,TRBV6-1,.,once,CASSDPAVGGGLEQYF,TGTGCCAGCAGTGACCCCGCAGTGGGCGGGGGCCTTGAGCAGTACTTC
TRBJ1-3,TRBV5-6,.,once,CASSMDIPGNTIYF,TGTGCCAGCAGCATGGACATCCCTGGAAACACCATATATTTT
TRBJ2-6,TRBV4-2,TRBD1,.,CASSHPGQGISSGANVLTF,TGTGCCAGCAGCCACCCGGGACAGGGAATTAGCTCTGGGGCCAACGTCCTGACTTTC
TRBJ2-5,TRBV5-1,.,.,CASSRAGAPSKETQYF,TGCGCCAGCAGCCGTGCCGGAGCGCCGAGCAAAGAGACCCAGTACTTC
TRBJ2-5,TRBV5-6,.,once,CASSLSETQYF,TGTGCCAGCAGCTTGTCGGAGACCCAGTACTTC